This paragraph reports one T cell receptor beta chain. Its target is not known. Arm-PCR of CDR3 regions and iRepertoire HTBI primers were used to build TCR beta libraries. TCRdb itself ran the multiplex PCR reads through MiXCR, one entry per CDR3 protein. The sample yields a few hundred thousand distinct CDR3 sequences, under 25% seen once. This record comes from a study of regulatory T cells in long-lasting Graves disease. Turning to the study itself: Persistent cases were those of Graves' disease that involved over 5 years of antithyroid drugs with positive TSH receptor antibodies. Study-level findings and limits: There were preferences for TRBV28, TRBJ1-2 and TRBJ2-5 in persistent disease. Patients whose Graves' disease persisted exhibited lower TCR diversity than those newly diagnosed. New patients shared approximately 1,000 public clonotypes, and persistent patients shared more, with 2,741.

The CDR3 extends over 15 amino acids. V was trimmed by 0 bases and J by 6 bases, leaving 12 bases between them. The germline gives CDR1 LNHDA, CDR2 SQIVND (reference sequence). Time point meaning: persistent/refractory GD, antithyroid drugs over 5 years with positive TRAb. PBMC-derived RNA was used for the TCR library. The clonotype originates from a female donor with Graves disease. V usage is TRBV19 and J usage is TRBJ1-5; the D is unclear. The source was peripheral blood mononuclear cells (PBMCs), collected when the disease was refractory, from a patient treated with antithyroid drugs. In nucleotides, the CDR3 is TGTGCCAGTAGTATAGACTCCGGGGTTGGTCAGCCCCAGCATTTT. It specifies CASSIDSGVGQPQHF.